This T cell receptor (beta chain) was obtained from a study of regulatory T cells in long-lasting Graves disease (dated by TCRdb to the early 2020s). With regard to the full study: In the newly diagnosed Graves' disease group, patients had been taking antithyroid drugs for less than 3 months. Persistent Graves' disease patients were compared with newly diagnosed Graves' disease patients by peripheral blood TCR sequencing and RNA sequencing. The study was registered as a clinical trial and conducted in China. A total of about 35 samples underwent TCR sequencing, from some 13 patients with persistent Graves' disease and around 20 patients with newly diagnosed Graves' disease.

The library was obtained by multiplex PCR. These reads were obtained on an Illumina HiSeq 4000. CDR3 regions were amplified by Arm-PCR with iRepertoire HTBI primers to construct TCR beta libraries. Before sequencing, the PCR products underwent gel purification. On the study's bioinformatics: Gene usage analysis of CDR3 amino acid clonotypes relied on the approximately 62 TRBV and 13 to 15 TRBJ segments identified across samples. Filtered high-quality paired reads were merged into contigs using COPE and FqMerger. Contigs were aligned with BLAST to IMGT TRBV, TRBD and TRBJ reference genes, and CDR3 was defined per IMGT. Any clonotype with a frequency above 0.1% was classified as a highly expanded clone. Shannon entropy served as the measure of repertoire diversity, while the Gini coefficient captured V-J evenness. Clonotypes shared by more than one individual were considered public. In-frame beta chains were kept once TCRdb had trimmed the public reads at Q25 with fastp and called clones with MiXCR. Rows matching on CDR3 protein sequence are summarized as one entry with the most common DNA and genes. TCRdb's processing, not the study's, gives the V and J calls here. The sample table records 400,000 to 500,000 distinct CDR3 sequences; about 16% of these occur just once. The ten largest clones capture about 25% of the sample.

This clonotype was seen a handful of times. No antigen is known for it. Base qualities are not at hand, and no much larger clone is one base apart. Read against the paper, the sample's time point label means: newly diagnosed GD, antithyroid drugs for less than 3 months. For both TCR sequencing and RNA sequencing, RNA was extracted from PBMCs in TRIzol. The diagnosis of Graves' disease followed American Thyroid Association guidelines. Recruitment of patients was carried out at an endocrinology department in Xi'an, China. From each patient, approximately 10 milliliters of peripheral blood was collected into an EDTA anticoagulant tube. PBMCs were isolated by Ficoll Paque Plus density gradient separation without further T cell sorting. An Agilent 2100 Bioanalyzer and agarose gel were used to check RNA quality, while a NanoDrop 2000 measured RNA concentration. What the research found in general, with its limitations: Sequencing and analysis were limited to the TCR beta chain. Patients with persistent disease shared more public clonotypes (around 2,700) than newly diagnosed patients did (nearly 1,000). TRBV28, TRBJ1-2 and TRBJ2-5 were preferentially used in persistent disease, while TRBV20-1 and TRBJ2-1 were favored in newly diagnosed disease. Because the primary lesion, thyroid tissue, could not be accessed, the study looked at peripheral blood alone. The small sample size was acknowledged by the authors as a limitation that may reduce accuracy. Compared with newly diagnosed patients, persistent Graves' disease patients had lower TCR Shannon entropy and fewer highly expanded clones, which suggests clonal expansion.

The CDR3, cysteine through phenylalanine, is 13 amino acids long. Only the CDR3 DNA stays, 39 bases, in frame from base 1. Compared with germline, V lacks 2 bases and J lacks 5 bases; bases without a gene match: 5. In the germline V gene (reference sequence), CDR1 corresponds to GTSNPN and CDR2 to SVGIG. Another study also made use of these data, one on T cells in Graves' hyperthyroidism and ophthalmopathy. Per that second paper: Stable Graves' hyperthyroidism was defined as no progression to ophthalmopathy during 18 months of follow-up. Hyperthyroidism patients were newly diagnosed, with disease duration under 2 months, and aged 18 to 65 years. Patients with uncontrolled infections, other autoimmune diseases, pregnancy or lactation were excluded. Diagnoses were established on the basis of clinical symptoms, serum thyroxine and TRAb, thyroid ultrasound, and orbital computed tomography. A first-round RT-PCR of the TCR CDR3 used the HTBI primer set with the Qiagen OneStep RT-PCR kit. Most expanded thyroid clonotypes (frequency above 0.001) were also found in blood, which suggests that blood repertoires may mirror thyroid immune responses. Ophthalmopathy was separated from stable hyperthyroidism by a 13 V-J signature model, with about 88% sensitivity and approximately 84% specificity obtained in cross-validation and 80%/75% obtained in testing. In validation, the model predicted progression to ophthalmopathy with about 71% sensitivity and less than 75% specificity, a median of about 6.7 months before onset. A discovery cohort of around 100 patients, 43 with Graves' ophthalmopathy and 55 to 65 with stable Graves' hyperthyroidism, was used to find distinguishing TCR V-J signatures. Whether ophthalmopathy could be predicted prospectively was tested in an independent validation cohort made up of under 20 hyperthyroidism patients plus 17 patients who later progressed to ophthalmopathy. The 75 to 100 discovery patients were divided at random into training and test sets in a 7:3 ratio. In addition, the study compared T-cell repertoires in thyroid tissue and in blood from about six Graves' hyperthyroidism patients. After sampling, hyperthyroidism patients received methimazole starting at 30 mg daily, and ophthalmopathy patients received high-dose intravenous methylprednisolone. The libraries were constructed in a second round of multiplex PCR and then size-selected and purified. Sequencing of the libraries was done on an Illumina HiSeq2000 using paired-end 100 bp reads. SOAPnuke was used to process the raw data, throwing out any read that contained adapters or uncalled bases, had a mean Phred below 15, or lacked an exact constant-primer or identifier match. High-quality paired reads were merged with COPE v1.2.5, and unique nucleotide sequences were defined as clonotypes. MiTCR v1.1 was used to align clonotypes to the IMGT TRBV, TRBD and TRBJ reference segments. Analysis was restricted to V-J combinations with a frequency above 0.0001, which covered 98% to 99.2% of repertoires. The TCS score was defined as the ratio of F50 (clonal expansion) to E x V (chaos), calculated using BLOSUM62-based TCRdist between CDR3 peptides within each V-J. Welch's t-statistics and random forest reduced fewer than 600 V-J features to under 15, which were used in a naive Bayes classifier (R e1071). Sample size was not statistically predetermined, and investigators were not blinded to group allocation. According to the paper, TCR Vbeta CDR3 sequencing was carried out on some 140 peripheral blood samples, which came from about 45 ophthalmopathy, 80 or so hyperthyroidism and some 17 progressor patients.

The chain employs TRBV30 and TRBJ2-7; TRBD1 fits 8 bases in the junction. The source of this sequence is a woman aged 18-35 years with Graves disease. Donor details come from another sample of the same person, matched by shared clones. This sample comprised peripheral blood mononuclear cells (PBMCs), obtained at new diagnosis, from a patient treated with antithyroid drugs. Here the CDR3 is given as CAWSPTGDHEQYF. The base sequence is TGTGCCTGGAGTCCGACAGGGGATCACGAGCAGTACTTC. Beyond the CDR3, the reference TRBV30 and TRBJ2-7 genes provide the residues; the full variable domain reads: SQTIHQWPATLVQPVGSPLSLECTVEGTSNPNLYWYRQAAGRGLQLLFYSVGIGQISSEVPQNLSASRPQDRQFILSSKKLLLSDSGFYLCAWSPTGDHEQYFGPGTRLTVT.